In this sample, the clone carrying this TCR beta chain turned up many times. Its matching antigen is unknown. All patients reached thyroid surgery having received no treatment beforehand. Germline V gene data show CDR1 as MNHNS and CDR2 as SASEGT. Trimming took 3 bases from V and 6 from J, leaving 12 bases between them. CDR3 length: 14 residues. This entry belongs to a study of metastatic and nonmetastatic thyroid tumors. Study in general: Across peripheral blood and tumor or nodule tissue samples taken from malignant and benign thyroid patients, the repertoires were compared with one another.

General observations from the study: It was reported that TCR beta diversity was significantly higher in malignant thyroid tumors than benign nodules, in blood and tumor.

In the original workflow: The study built a papillary thyroid cancer distant-metastasis classifier from CDR3 differences across clinicopathological groups. TCRdb re-clonotyped the PCR reads via MiXCR. Clone size and V and J calls follow TCRdb, not the original study. The data contain approximately 42,000 clones, approximately 25% of them seen just once; the ten biggest clones take up roughly 15%. Sample: tumor tissue. This chain uses TRBV6-1 with TRBJ2-1; D call uncertain. The clonotype comes from a female donor with papillary thyroid cancer or a benign thyroid nodule (not recorded which). Some clones in this sample may be carry-over from other donors' samples. The DNA of the CDR3 is TGTGCCAGCAGTGATAGGGCAGAGCCCAATGAGCAGTTCTTC. This codes for CASSDRAEPNEQFF.